The present T cell receptor beta chain was sequenced within a study of T cell clonotyping in hematopoietic cell transplantation. Overall study findings and caveats: Few recipient clonotypes overlapped donors; over 97% were de novo at given depth. Graft donor and pretransplant recipient Inverse Simpson Index values predicted broader posttransplant TCR diversity. Pathologically expanded recipient clonotypes increased progressively from day 30 to day 180 as diversity fell.

Worth noting for this clone: No antigen is known for it.

Germline-derived CDR1 and CDR2 are MNHNS and SASEGT. CDR3 length: 15 amino acids. Unmatched junction bases numbered 5, after V lost 1 base and J lost 4 bases. Some clones are missing from TCRdb's copy, which holds only in-frame ones; the method was immunoSEQ multiplex PCR. The table shows about 12,000 clones, with roughly 89% occurring only once. The sample consisted of peripheral blood mononuclear cells. The sequence was obtained from a human donor who either received an allogeneic hematopoietic cell transplant for a myeloid malignancy or was a related donor (not recorded which). Some clones in this sample may be carry-over from other donors' samples. The chain uses TRBV6-1 and TRBJ1-2, with 8 bases aligning to TRBD1. Here the CDR3 reads CASSEERQGTYGYTF. DNA of the CDR3: TGTGCCAGCAGTGAAGAAAGACAGGGGACCTATGGCTACACCTTC.